Below are 4 T cell receptor beta chains sequenced from a single sample in a study of vaccination effects on CD4 cells after COVID-19. CD4+ T cells were isolated after roughly nine days of culture. Their antigens remain unidentified. Only in-frame clones appear in the TCRdb table, and some are missing; sequencing was by immunoSEQ multiplex PCR. Among tens of thousands of clones, more than 60% were seen once, and the ten largest hold roughly 25%. Sequencing used CD4+ T cells from PBMCs cultured without peptide, obtained before COVID-19 vaccination. These receptors all come from a human donor who had a prior SARS-CoV-2 infection.

The chain combines TRBV9 with TRBJ2-1, with TRBD2 matching over 9 bases. The CDR3 is 15 residues long. Germline lookup yields CDR1 SGDLS and CDR2 YYNGEE. Trimming cost V 4 bases and J 3 bases; bases outside gene matches: 5. CDR3 DNA sequence: TGTGCCAGCAGCCCGGTAGCGGGAGTCTACAATGAGCAGTTCTTC. As protein: CASSPVAGVYNEQFF.

This clone has just a few counts. The J gene is TRBJ2-7, the V gene TRBV6-6; TRBD2 matches at 9 bases. CDR1 and CDR2 (germline): MNHNY, SVGAGI (reference sequence). The CDR3 covers 15 residues. V lost 5 bases, J lost 4 bases, and 9 bases stayed unmatched. CDR3 sequence: CASSRWAGGPYEQYF. CDR3 DNA sequence: TGTGCCAGCAGTCGCTGGGCGGGAGGGCCTTACGAGCAGTACTTC.

The chain joins TRBV7-3 to TRBJ2-1; D is undetermined. Germline CDR1 and CDR2: SGHTA and FQGTGA. Deletions cut 1 base from V and 9 bases from J, with 7 bases between. The CDR3 sequence is 12 residues long. CDR3 nucleotides: TGTGCCAGCAGCTTAAACTTTGGTGAGCAGTTCTTC. Translation: CASSLNFGEQFF.

The table lists this clone with a few counts. The chain's CDR3 is CAWSSLGLQETQYF. CDR3 coding DNA: TGTGCCTGGAGTAGCTTGGGCTTACAAGAGACCCAGTACTTC. The chain couples TRBV30 to TRBJ2-5; unclear D gene. Between the trimmed V and J ends, which lost 2 bases and 2 bases, there was a span of 12 bases. The CDR3 spans 14 residues. Germline values: CDR1 GTSNPN, CDR2 SVGIG (reference sequence).